This TCR beta chain was captured in a study of blood T cell repertoires in COVID-19. The wider study: The samples span acute and convalescent COVID-19 from the United States, Italy and Spain. Nucleic acid was either cDNA or gDNA, and it came from T cells, B-cell-depleted T cells, or PBMCs.

Concerning this clone: This may stem from a read error, because a much larger clone lies one nucleotide away.

Per the authors' pipeline: For nucleated cells, counts were estimated from reference gene primer amplification. TCRdb's table, derived via immunoSEQ multiplex PCR, lists solely in-frame clones and lacks some. Clone size and the V and J calls come from that table; the DNA yielded D and trimming. Among roughly 140,000 clones listed, more than 75% were seen once. V gave up 5 bases and J gave up 5 bases, with 6 bases separating them. This CDR3 has 11 amino acids. Germline V gene lookup returns CDR1 MNHNS and CDR2 SASEGT. The specimen sequenced was peripheral blood. The TCR originated in a woman aged 45-65 years with acute or convalescent COVID-19. The chain has TRBV6-1 and TRBJ2-5, with a possible D match to TRBD2 (5 bases). The CDR3 DNA reads as TGTGCCAGCAGTTCGGGGGAGACCCAGTACTTC. It encodes CASSSGETQYF.